Listed below are T cell receptor beta chains from one sample, sequenced in a study of T cells after yellow fever vaccination. TCRdb reanalysed the 5' RACE reads using MiXCR and keeps one entry per CDR3 protein. The sample contains nearly 350,000 distinct CDR3 sequences, 7% to 9% of which appear only once. The sample in question was PBMCs, obtained approximately 40 days after the first yellow fever vaccination. The source of these receptors is a man aged 18-30 years who received the YFV17D yellow fever vaccine. Both conserved end residues are part of each CDR3. Fields, in order: D gene, V gene, clone size, J gene, CDR3 protein, CDR3 DNA. D genes are given only for firm matches. The listing skips clone size in some rows; elsewhere it reads once, few, many or a size class.

d_gene: NA; v_gene: TRBV5-4; abundance: NA; j_gene: TRBJ1-6; CDR3aa: CASSLAGRDSPLHF; CDR3nt: TGTGCCAGCAGCTTGGCCGGCAGGGACTCACCCCTCCACTTT
d_gene: NA; v_gene: TRBV7-3; abundance: NA; j_gene: TRBJ2-5; CDR3aa: CASSPLGVWGETQYF; CDR3nt: TGTGCCAGCTCTCCCCTTGGGGTCTGGGGAGAGACCCAGTACTTC
d_gene: NA; v_gene: TRBV18; abundance: NA; j_gene: TRBJ2-1; CDR3aa: CASSLARRQRKNYNEQFF; CDR3nt: TGTGCCAGCTCACTCGCCCGCAGACAGAGAAAAAACTACAATGAGCAGTTCTTC
d_gene: TRBD1; v_gene: TRBV7-2; abundance: NA; j_gene: TRBJ2-7; CDR3aa: CASSSGQTKQYF; CDR3nt: TGTGCCAGCAGCTCGGGACAGACCAAGCAGTACTTC
d_gene: NA; v_gene: TRBV9; abundance: few; j_gene: TRBJ2-6; CDR3aa: CASSAGGGTGANVLTF; CDR3nt: TGTGCCAGCAGCGCAGGTGGGGGTACTGGGGCCAACGTCCTGACTTTC
d_gene: TRBD1; v_gene: TRBV29-1; abundance: NA; j_gene: TRBJ2-3; CDR3aa: CSVDWDRGADTQYF; CDR3nt: TGCAGCGTTGACTGGGACAGGGGAGCAGATACGCAGTATTTT
d_gene: NA; v_gene: TRBV6-4; abundance: many; j_gene: TRBJ1-6; CDR3aa: CASSDNGYNSPLHF; CDR3nt: TGTGCCAGCAGTGACAACGGGTATAATTCACCCCTCCACTTT
d_gene: NA; v_gene: TRBV6-5; abundance: few; j_gene: TRBJ2-5; CDR3aa: CASSSRSYQETQYF; CDR3nt: TGTGCCAGCAGTTCTCGGTCCTACCAAGAGACCCAGTACTTC
d_gene: TRBD1; v_gene: TRBV5-1; abundance: many; j_gene: TRBJ1-1; CDR3aa: CASRASIGQGHFPAFF; CDR3nt: TGCGCCAGCAGGGCTAGCATCGGACAGGGCCACTTTCCGGCTTTCTTT
d_gene: TRBD1; v_gene: TRBV7-9; abundance: NA; j_gene: TRBJ1-4; CDR3aa: CASRPDRGRKNEKLFF; CDR3nt: TGTGCCAGCAGGCCGGACAGGGGGCGAAAAAATGAAAAACTGTTTTTT
d_gene: NA; v_gene: TRBV7-8; abundance: few; j_gene: TRBJ2-2; CDR3aa: CASSYVGQGELFF; CDR3nt: TGTGCCAGCAGCTACGTGGGTCAGGGGGAGCTGTTTTTT
d_gene: NA; v_gene: TRBV12-3/TRBV12-4; abundance: few; j_gene: TRBJ1-5; CDR3aa: CASSAGFNQPQHF; CDR3nt: TGTGCCAGCAGTGCAGGGTTCAATCAGCCCCAGCATTTT
d_gene: NA; v_gene: TRBV9; abundance: few; j_gene: TRBJ2-3; CDR3aa: CASSTELGADTQYF; CDR3nt: TGTGCCAGCAGCACCGAGCTCGGCGCAGATACGCAGTATTTT
d_gene: TRBD1; v_gene: TRBV6-1; abundance: NA; j_gene: TRBJ1-2; CDR3aa: CASSKGRTGGYGYTF; CDR3nt: TGTGCCAGCAGCAAGGGCCGGACAGGGGGCTATGGCTACACCTTC
d_gene: NA; v_gene: TRBV5-1; abundance: NA; j_gene: TRBJ1-2; CDR3aa: CASSLAGGATYGYTF; CDR3nt: TGCGCCAGCAGCTTGGCCGGGGGGGCTACCTATGGCTACACCTTC
d_gene: NA; v_gene: TRBV5-1; abundance: many; j_gene: TRBJ1-2; CDR3aa: CASSRTPDGYTF; CDR3nt: TGCGCCAGCTCGAGGACACCTGATGGCTACACCTTC
d_gene: TRBD1; v_gene: TRBV7-2; abundance: many; j_gene: TRBJ1-1; CDR3aa: CASSPGQGKITEAFF; CDR3nt: TGTGCCAGCAGCCCGGGACAGGGGAAGATCACTGAAGCTTTCTTT
d_gene: TRBD1; v_gene: TRBV6-5; abundance: many; j_gene: TRBJ2-7; CDR3aa: CASSFPGQGSYEQYF; CDR3nt: TGTGCCAGCAGTTTCCCGGGACAGGGATCCTACGAGCAGTACTTC
d_gene: NA; v_gene: TRBV3-1; abundance: few; j_gene: TRBJ2-7; CDR3aa: CASSQVAGADEQYF; CDR3nt: TGTGCCAGCAGCCAAGTGGCGGGGGCGGACGAGCAGTACTTC
d_gene: NA; v_gene: TRBV7-9; abundance: many; j_gene: TRBJ1-6; CDR3aa: CASSLESSSPLHF; CDR3nt: TGTGCCAGCAGCTTAGAATCTTCTTCACCCCTCCACTTT
d_gene: NA; v_gene: TRBV30; abundance: few; j_gene: TRBJ2-1; CDR3aa: CAWSVRIEQFF; CDR3nt: TGTGCCTGGAGTGTTAGGATTGAGCAGTTCTTC
d_gene: NA; v_gene: TRBV7-2; abundance: few; j_gene: TRBJ2-3; CDR3aa: CASSLGRPLVVFEDTQYF; CDR3nt: TGTGCCAGCAGCTTAGGGCGTCCGCTGGTGGTTTTCGAAGATACGCAGTATTTT
d_gene: NA; v_gene: TRBV28; abundance: NA; j_gene: TRBJ2-3; CDR3aa: CASPPAARPDTQYF; CDR3nt: TGTGCCAGCCCCCCGGCCGCGCGGCCAGATACGCAGTATTTT
d_gene: NA; v_gene: TRBV18; abundance: few; j_gene: TRBJ2-7; CDR3aa: CASSPYQGRRREQYF; CDR3nt: TGTGCCAGCTCACCATATCAGGGGAGAAGGCGCGAGCAGTACTTC
d_gene: NA; v_gene: TRBV7-2; abundance: many; j_gene: TRBJ1-5; CDR3aa: CASSLGDNQPQHF; CDR3nt: TGTGCCAGCAGCTTGGGGGATAATCAGCCCCAGCATTTT
d_gene: TRBD1; v_gene: TRBV20-1; abundance: once; j_gene: TRBJ1-5; CDR3aa: CSARGQGGYRPQHF; CDR3nt: TGCAGTGCTAGGGGACAGGGAGGTTATCGGCCCCAGCATTTT
d_gene: TRBD2; v_gene: TRBV5-1; abundance: NA; j_gene: TRBJ2-3; CDR3aa: CASSLPRAGTSTDTQYF; CDR3nt: TGCGCCAGCAGCTTGCCCCGAGCGGGGACTAGCACAGATACGCAGTATTTT
d_gene: NA; v_gene: TRBV12-3/TRBV12-4; abundance: few; j_gene: TRBJ2-7; CDR3aa: CASSLSGSTAYEQYF; CDR3nt: TGTGCCAGCAGTTTATCAGGATCCACGGCCTACGAGCAGTACTTC